Presented here are 17 T cell receptor beta chains from one specimen sequenced in a study of T-cell reconstitution after alpha-beta-depleted transplantation in children (dated by TCRdb to about 2016). The label giving this sample's treatment or condition can be read as: allogeneic hematopoietic cell transplantation with graft depleted of TCRalphabeta T cells and CD19 B cells. Library preparation employed PCR. TCRdb names Illumina HiSeq 2500 as the instrument used. TCR library preparation used molecular barcoding, with unique molecular identifiers applied to normalize quantification of the TCRbeta repertoire. TCRdb reprocessed the public reads (quality trimming at Q25 with fastp, clone calling with MiXCR) and kept in-frame beta chains. A single entry per CDR3 protein holds the most common genes and DNA from its merged rows. The sample table contains fewer than 750,000 distinct CDR3 sequences; only one count was recorded for around 23% of them. The top ten hold 13% to 15% of the sample.

The sample in question was PBMCs, mostly from graft donor cells, obtained 360 days after TCRalphabeta/CD19-depleted stem cell transplant. These TCRs come from a boy younger than two who had a stem cell transplant for acute myeloid leukemia, so the T cells may come from the graft donor.

The V gene is TRBV5-4, the J gene TRBJ2-7; no definite D call. CDR1 and CDR2 (germline): SGHNT, YYREEE (reference sequence). The V and J ends lost 7 bases and 1 base respectively, with 15 bases between them. The CDR3 has 14 amino acids. The DNA for the CDR3 is TGTGCCAGCGGGTCCTCCATGGGGTCCTACGAGCAGTACTTC. Amino acid sequence: CASGSSMGSYEQYF.

This clonotype was seen a few times. The chain couples TRBV11-2 to TRBJ2-2, with a possible D match to TRBD1 (6 bases). This CDR3 spans 15 amino acids. Germline assignment: CDR1 SGHAT and CDR2 FQNNGV. With 8 bases removed from V and 2 bases from J, the gap between germline ends came to 15 bases. The CDR3 protein is CASGAGVFNTGELFF. CDR3 sequence (DNA): TGTGCCAGCGGGGCAGGGGTATTTAACACCGGGGAGCTGTTTTTT. Full variable domain (outside the CDR3, taken from reference TRBV11-2 and TRBJ2-2): EAGVAQSPRYKIIEKRQSVAFWCNPISGHATLYWYQQILGQGPKLLIQFQNNGVVDDSQLPKDRFSAERLKGVDSTLKIQPAKLEDSAVYLCASGAGVFNTGELFFGEGSRLTVL.

This clonotype has a handful of counts. The chain combines TRBV12-3 or TRBV12-4 with TRBJ2-7; TRBD1 or TRBD2 may be the D gene (5 bases each). The CDR3 spans 13 residues. Trimming left V 6 bases short and J 3 bases short, with 12 bases between. CDR3 region: CASSTPGGYEQYF. For the CDR3, the DNA is TGTGCCAGCAGCACCCCTGGGGGCTACGAGCAGTACTTC.

This chain links TRBV15 with TRBJ2-5; unclear D gene. V gave up 0 bases and J gave up 3 bases, with 5 bases separating them. CDR3 length equals 13 residues. Germline assignment: CDR1 LNHNV and CDR2 YYDKDF (reference sequence). DNA for the CDR3: TGTGCCACCAGCAGAGACGATAAAGAGACCCAGTACTTC. Protein product: CATSRDDKETQYF.

This clonotype was seen only a few times. This chain joins TRBV9 and TRBJ2-3; D gene uncertain. V was shortened by 0 bases and J by 1 base, with 12 bases between the two germline ends. Germline V gives CDR1 SGDLS, CDR2 YYNGEE. The CDR3 is made up of 16 amino acids. The CDR3 loop reads CASSVGGSVGTDTQYF. The CDR3 nucleotides are TGTGCCAGCAGCGTAGGTGGATCGGTCGGCACAGATACGCAGTATTTT.

In this sample, this clonotype turned up many times. Here the CDR3 DNA reads TGTGCCAGCAGTTACTCTCCGAACACAGGGACGGGGACGGTTCAGTACTTC. The encoded protein is CASSYSPNTGTGTVQYF. This chain uses TRBV6-2 or TRBV6-3 with TRBJ2-4; possible D gene TRBD1, 6 bases. The CDR3 totals 17 residues. V was cut by 0 bases and J by 11 bases, with 23 bases left in between. Germline V gives CDR1 MNHEY, CDR2 SVGEGT.

This clonotype appeared many times. This rearrangement joins TRBV20-1 to TRBJ1-3; D unresolved. Deletions cut 4 bases from V and 0 bases from J, with 10 bases between. The CDR3 has 14 amino acids. The germline V gene encodes CDR1 DFQATT and CDR2 SNEGSKA (reference sequence). CDR3 sequence reads: CSAIDGSSGNTIYF. DNA of the CDR3: TGCAGTGCTATTGACGGGTCCTCTGGAAACACCATATATTTT.

This clonotype was observed at least ten times. V is TRBV28 and J is TRBJ2-3; 7 bases map to TRBD2. The CDR3 consists of 17 residues. V lost 0 bases and J lost 4; bases outside the gene matches: 10. Germline CDR1 and CDR2: MDHEN and SYDVKM. The CDR3 loop reads CASSLWERDFSPDTQYF. Here the CDR3 DNA reads TGTGCCAGCAGTTTATGGGAGCGGGACTTCTCCCCAGATACGCAGTATTTT.

The chain recombines TRBV2 with TRBJ2-2; 9 nucleotides align to TRBD1. This CDR3 is built from 15 residues. The V and J ends lost 10 bases and 4 bases, in that order; junction bases with no gene match: 10. From germline, CDR1 is SNHLY and CDR2 FYNNEI. CDR3 in amino acids: CATILPGQGTGELFF. The CDR3, as DNA: TGTGCCACCATCTTACCGGGACAGGGCACCGGGGAGCTGTTTTTT.

At least ten counts were recorded for this clonotype. The gene calls are TRBV28 and TRBJ1-5; 7 nucleotides match TRBD1. Germline trimming cut 6 bases from V and 2 bases from J; bases unmatched to any gene: 19. CDR3 size: 19 residues. Germline CDR1 reads MDHEN; CDR2 reads SYDVKM. This CDR3 is CASSFTGVRATGGNQPQHF. CDR3 coding DNA: TGTGCCAGCAGCTTCACAGGGGTTAGGGCGACCGGGGGCAATCAGCCCCAGCATTTT.

The chain is built from TRBV12-3 or TRBV12-4 and TRBJ2-1; 13 nucleotides align to TRBD2. With 3 bases clipped from V and 0 bases from J, the junction kept 5 bases outside the gene matches. The CDR3 totals 18 residues. CDR3 sequence (DNA): TGTGCCAGCAGTTTCGGGACTAGCGGGGTTAGCTCCTACAATGAGCAGTTCTTC. This translates into CASSFGTSGVSSYNEQFF.

This clonotype was counted many times. The J gene is TRBJ2-7, the V gene TRBV20-1; D not certain. CDR1 is DFQATT, CDR2 SNEGSKA, per germline (reference sequence). The CDR3 has 11 amino acids. V lost 5 bases to trimming and J lost 2 bases, with 7 bases between them. Here the CDR3 reads CSAHSAYEQYV. CDR3 DNA: TGCAGTGCTCACAGTGCCTACGAGCAGTACGTC.

The rearrangement links TRBV4-1 to TRBJ2-5; no definite D call. The CDR3 consists of 13 residues. V shed 5 bases and J shed 5 bases, with 12 bases lying between them. Germline V CDR1 and CDR2: MGHRA, YSYEKL. CDR3 protein: CASSVLLGETQYF. The CDR3, as DNA: TGCGCCAGCAGCGTACTCCTTGGGGAGACCCAGTACTTC.

This clonotype was observed many times. CDR3 in amino acids: CASSFTWVGEKLFF. In nucleotides, the CDR3 is TGTGCCAGCAGTTTTACCTGGGTTGGAGAAAAACTGTTTTTT. The rearrangement joins TRBV28 to TRBJ1-4; D is undetermined. CDR1 and CDR2 (germline): MDHEN, SYDVKM. The CDR3 contains 14 residues. Trimming took 3 bases from V and 8 from J, leaving 13 bases between them.

This clonotype has just a few counts. A much larger clone lies a single base off, so this may be a read error. The V and J genes are TRBV11-2 and TRBJ2-3, with a weak D call TRBD2 (6 bases). This CDR3 is built from 13 residues. The V end lost 5 bases, the J end lost 1 base, and 7 bases lay between the germline ends. The germline V gene has CDR1 SGHAT and CDR2 FQNNGV. The CDR3 loop is CASSQRGTDTQYF. As DNA, the CDR3 is TGTGCCAGCAGCCAGCGGGGCACAGATACGCAGTATTTT.

The V call is TRBV29-1, the J call TRBJ2-5; D not certain. Trimming removed 4 bases from V and 10 bases from J, with 16 bases in between. Germline V gene sequence: CDR1 SQVTM, CDR2 ANQGSEA. The CDR3 runs 12 residues. CDR3 coding DNA: TGCAGCGTTGTTATTTTATCGAGTGGCCAGTACTTC. This codes for CSVVILSSGQYF. Full variable domain (outside the CDR3, taken from reference TRBV29-1 and TRBJ2-5): SAVISQKPSRDICQRGTSLTIQCQVDSQVTMMFWYRQQPGQSLTLIATANQGSEATYESGFVIDKFPISRPNLTFSTLTVSNMSPEDSSIYLCSVVILSSGQYFGPGTRLLVL.

J is TRBJ2-7 and V is TRBV28; 11 bases are a match to TRBD2. There are 14 residues in the CDR3. Germline assignment: CDR1 MDHEN and CDR2 SYDVKM. V was pared by 6 bases and J by 7 bases, with 8 bases of the junction left unmatched. The DNA for the CDR3 is TGTGCCAGCAGCATAGCGGGGGGGCTGGGAGAGCAGTACGTC. Protein product: CASSIAGGLGEQYV.